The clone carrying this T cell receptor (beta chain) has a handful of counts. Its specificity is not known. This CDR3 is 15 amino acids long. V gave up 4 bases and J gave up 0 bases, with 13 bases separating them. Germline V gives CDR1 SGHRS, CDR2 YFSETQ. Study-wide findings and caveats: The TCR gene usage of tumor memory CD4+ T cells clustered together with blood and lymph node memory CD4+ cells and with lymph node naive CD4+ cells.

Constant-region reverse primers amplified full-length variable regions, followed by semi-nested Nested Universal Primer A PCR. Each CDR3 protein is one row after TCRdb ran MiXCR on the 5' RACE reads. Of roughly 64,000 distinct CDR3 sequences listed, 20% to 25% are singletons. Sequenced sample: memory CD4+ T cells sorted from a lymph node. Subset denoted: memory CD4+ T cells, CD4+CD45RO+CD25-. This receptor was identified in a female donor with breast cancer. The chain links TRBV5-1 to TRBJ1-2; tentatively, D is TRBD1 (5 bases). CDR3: CASSTAGLANYGYTF. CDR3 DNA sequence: TGCGCCAGCAGCACGGCAGGGCTGGCTAACTATGGCTACACCTTC.